The clone carrying this T cell receptor beta chain was seen repeatedly, ten times or more. The data originate from a study of shared clonotypes between healthy human individuals. Study-wide background: The composition of the donors was a couple of women and a few men aged 18 to 49. Three plates each covered CD4 naive and memory; CD8 naive two, CD8 memory one.

CD8 memory comprised CD45RO+ plus CCR7-negative CD45RA+ TemRA cells. This was a deep-level run. Some clones are missing from TCRdb's copy, which holds only in-frame ones; the method was immunoSEQ multiplex PCR. The data show over 95,000 clones, with approximately 70% seen just once and around 25% held by the top ten. This receptor was identified in a woman in her twenties or thirties in good health. The sample comprised memory CD8+ T cells sorted from blood. Subset indicated: CD45RO+ cells pooled with CCR7-negative TemRA cells.

CDR3 protein: CASSDGRYTDTQYF. CDR3 nucleotide sequence: TGTGCCAGCAGTGACGGACGGTACACAGATACGCAGTATTTT. The chain has TRBV6-4 and TRBJ2-3, with D unresolved. Germline CDR1 is MRHNA and CDR2 is SNTAGT. The CDR3 runs to 14 residues. With 2 bases removed from V and 2 bases from J, the gap between germline ends came to 8 bases.